These T cell receptor beta chains were read from a single sample in a study of blood T cells in healthy people across ages. TCRdb processed the 5' RACE reads anew with MiXCR; each CDR3 protein has one entry. The sample contains about 1.6 million distinct CDR3 sequences, roughly 32% of which appear only once. Sequences were obtained from blood. These receptor sequences come from a woman aged 30 to 39 in good health. Both conserved end residues are part of each CDR3. A D gene is named only where the DNA matches it firmly. Clone size is not always given. Where it is, it says once, few, many or a class for expanded clones.

J,size,D,V,DNA,CDR3
TRBJ2-1,.,.,TRBV5-1,TGCGCCAGCAGTGACGTTGAGAATGAGCAGTTCTTC,CASSDVENEQFF
TRBJ2-6,many,.,TRBV7-2,TGTGCCAGCAGCCTTACAACCGCTAACTCTGGGGCCAACGTCCTGACTTTC,CASSLTTANSGANVLTF
TRBJ2-1,once,TRBD2,TRBV6-2/TRBV6-3,TGTGCCAGCAGTTATGGTCTAGGCGGGGGGTGGAATGAGCAGTTCTTC,CASSYGLGGGWNEQFF
TRBJ2-7,few,.,TRBV7-9,TGTGCCAGCAGCTTGGCACAGAACTCCTACGAGCAGTACTTC,CASSLAQNSYEQYF
TRBJ2-1,few,.,TRBV20-1,TGCAGTGCTAGCCTCACTTCGAGCTCCTACAATGAGCAGTTCTTC,CSASLTSSSYNEQFF
TRBJ2-1,.,.,TRBV6-5,TGTGCCAGCAGCCGGGCGGGCATCCGTACTTACAATGAGCAGTTCTTC,CASSRAGIRTYNEQFF
TRBJ2-2,.,TRBD1,TRBV4-1,TGCGCCAGCAGCCAAGATCGGGACAGGAGGGCCGGGGAGCTGTTTTTT,CASSQDRDRRAGELFF
TRBJ2-3,.,TRBD2,TRBV9,TGTGCCAGCAGCCAGGCGGGAGGGCCAGTAGATACGCAGTATTTT,CASSQAGGPVDTQYF
TRBJ2-5,few,TRBD1,TRBV9,TGTGCCAGCAGCGAAAATAGCTTTGCGACAGGGGGCGCGGAGACCCAGTACTTC,CASSENSFATGGAETQYF
TRBJ2-6,.,TRBD1,TRBV27,TGTGCCAGCAGTTTATATACAGGGGGCTTAGGTGGGGCCAACGTCCTGACTTTC,CASSLYTGGLGGANVLTF
TRBJ2-1,.,.,TRBV7-9,TGTGCCAGCAGCTTGACCCCAGGGTACGAGCAGTTCTTC,CASSLTPGYEQFF